This passage covers 27 T cell receptor beta chains from one sample sequenced in a study of vaccination effects on CD4 cells after COVID-19. TCRdb keeps only in-frame clones here, not all; method: immunoSEQ multiplex PCR. The sample records fewer than 75,000 clones, about 78% being singletons. Investigators separated out CD4+ T cells once more than nine days of culture had passed. Either the BNT162b2 or mRNA-1273 vaccine was given to participants in two doses. These TCRs' antigens remain unknown. The specimen comprised CD4+ T cells from PBMCs cultured without peptide, sampled after COVID-19 vaccination. All receptors derive from a human donor who received a COVID-19 vaccine.

The chain recombines TRBV2 with TRBJ2-7; 8 bases align to TRBD2. The germline V gene encodes CDR1 SNHLY and CDR2 FYNNEI. The CDR3 covers 16 residues. The V and J ends lost 2 bases and 5 bases, in that order; junction bases with no gene match: 11. The CDR3 coding sequence is TGTGCCAGCAGTGAAAGAGTAGCGGGGTCCCGCCACGAGCAGTACTTC. Its protein product is CASSERVAGSRHEQYF.

V usage is TRBV7-9 and J usage is TRBJ2-5; weak D call: TRBD2 (6 bases). Germline V gives CDR1 SEHNR, CDR2 FQNEAQ (reference sequence). The V gene lost 4 bases and the J gene lost 5 bases, with 17 bases spanning the gap. The CDR3 loop spans 15 amino acids. For the CDR3, the DNA is TGTGCCAGCAGCTCCTCGCCCCGGGGGAAGGAGACCCAGTACTTC. Protein product: CASSSSPRGKETQYF.

The chain uses TRBV20-1 and TRBJ1-6; 10 bases are a match to TRBD1. V shed 3 bases, J shed 8 bases, and the junction held 4 bases outside the gene matches. Germline assignment: CDR1 DFQATT and CDR2 SNEGSKA (reference sequence). The CDR3 is 14 residues long. CDR3 region: CSASSGTGDSPLHF. The CDR3 DNA reads TGCAGTGCTAGTTCCGGGACAGGGGATTCACCCCTCCACTTT.

The rearrangement links TRBV29-1 to TRBJ1-1; D gene ambiguous. The CDR3 length is 13 residues. Per the germline V gene, CDR1 is SQVTM and CDR2 is ANQGSEA. V was trimmed by 5 bases and J by 0 bases, leaving 10 bases between them. The CDR3 is CSVSGNLNTEAFF. The CDR3, as DNA: TGCAGCGTTTCGGGGAACCTGAACACTGAAGCTTTCTTT.

The chain employs TRBV5-1 and TRBJ2-2, with TRBD2 matching over 14 bases. The V segment lost 4 bases and the J segment 6 bases; nucleotides outside the gene matches: 5. Germline V gene data show CDR1 as SGHRS and CDR2 as YFSETQ. The CDR3 totals 16 residues. The CDR3 sequence: CASSPGLAGAPGELFF. For the CDR3, the DNA is TGCGCCAGCAGCCCGGGACTAGCGGGAGCACCCGGGGAGCTGTTTTTT.

V gene TRBV4-2 combines with J gene TRBJ2-2, with TRBD1 as a possible D gene (8 bases). V gave up 4 bases and J gave up 3 bases, with 18 bases separating them. CDR3 length: 17 residues. Germline assignment: CDR1 LGHNA and CDR2 YNFKEQ. This CDR3 is CASSPQGGGGDTGELFF. CDR3 coding DNA: TGTGCCAGCAGCCCACAGGGGGGGGGTGGCGACACCGGGGAGCTGTTTTTT.

This clone was detected only once. V usage is TRBV27 and J usage is TRBJ2-2, with 10 bases aligning to TRBD1. The V gene end was trimmed by 6 bases and the J gene end by 5 bases; junction bases not matched to a gene: 9. The germline V gene encodes CDR1 MNHEY and CDR2 SMNVEV (reference sequence). The CDR3 contains 16 residues. The CDR3 DNA follows: TGTGCCAGCAGCGGACCGCCGGGACAGGGGACCGGGGAGCTGTTTTTT. Translated: CASSGPPGQGTGELFF.

The chain uses TRBV5-5 and TRBJ1-4; D call uncertain. V was clipped by 0 bases and J by 10 bases, with 16 bases between them. The CDR3 contains 15 residues. The V gene's germline CDR1 is SGHKS and CDR2 YYEKEE (reference sequence). CDR3 nucleotides: TGTGCCAGCAGCTTGGATAGGCAGACATCCCGAAAACTGTTTTTT. Translated, it gives CASSLDRQTSRKLFF.

The chain couples TRBV19 to TRBJ2-5; D is ambiguous. V was trimmed by 3 bases and J by 4 bases, leaving 6 bases between them. Per germline, CDR1 LNHDA and CDR2 SQIVND (reference sequence). The CDR3 consists of 12 residues. The DNA for the CDR3 is TGTGCCAGTAGTATTACGAGAGAGACCCAGTACTTC. Its protein product is CASSITRETQYF.

V and J are TRBV28 and TRBJ1-4; 7 positions match TRBD1. CDR1 MDHEN and CDR2 SYDVKM come from the germline V gene. The CDR3 extends over 14 amino acids. Trimming cost V 7 bases and J 10 bases; bases outside gene matches: 12. The CDR3 sequence: CASTSNQQGRKLFF. CDR3 sequence (DNA): TGTGCCAGCACCTCGAACCAACAGGGGCGAAAACTGTTTTTT.

The genes are TRBV4-1 and TRBJ1-2; 7 bases map to TRBD1. The ends lost 2 bases at V and 5 bases at J; junction bases unmatched: 5. The germline V gene has CDR1 MGHRA and CDR2 YSYEKL. The CDR3 loop spans 14 amino acids. The DNA of the CDR3 is TGCGCCAGCAGCCAACGGAAGGGGGCATATGGCTACACCTTC. It translates to CASSQRKGAYGYTF.

This chain joins TRBV19 and TRBJ1-4; D is unclear. The CDR3 is 15 amino acids. V was clipped by 2 bases and J by 6 bases, with 13 bases between them. CDR1 is LNHDA, CDR2 SQIVND, per germline (reference sequence). The CDR3 sequence is CASSISGRKDEKLFF. CDR3 DNA sequence: TGTGCCAGTAGTATAAGTGGGAGGAAGGATGAAAAACTGTTTTTT.

This chain joins TRBV5-4 and TRBJ2-3; D is possibly TRBD1 or TRBD2 (5 bases each). Per germline, CDR1 SGHNT and CDR2 YYREEE (reference sequence). V shed 1 base and J shed 3 bases, with 12 bases lying between them. The CDR3 length is 15 residues. CDR3 sequence: CASSLRLEGTDTQYF. The CDR3 DNA follows: TGTGCCAGCAGCTTGAGGCTAGAGGGGACAGATACGCAGTATTTT.

This clone is a singleton in its sample. The V call is TRBV19, the J call TRBJ2-1; D ambiguous. CDR1 and CDR2 (germline): LNHDA, SQIVND (reference sequence). The CDR3 runs 17 residues. Trimming shortened V by 2 bases and J by 9 bases, and 23 bases separated the two germline ends. CDR3 residues: CASSIFPRAALHGEQFF. As DNA, the CDR3 is TGTGCCAGTAGTATATTCCCTAGGGCGGCACTACATGGTGAGCAGTTCTTC.

This clone was seen once. J is TRBJ2-3 and V is TRBV4-3, with TRBD2 matching over 12 bases. This CDR3 region has 17 residues. Germline loops: CDR1 LGHNA, CDR2 YSLEER. With 1 base clipped from V and 5 bases from J, the junction kept 7 bases outside the gene matches. The CDR3 here is CASSQGLAGVKGDTQYF. The CDR3 nucleotides read TGCGCCAGCAGCCAAGGACTAGCGGGGGTTAAGGGAGATACGCAGTATTTT.

This clone was counted a single time. This sequence joins TRBV10-3 and TRBJ2-5; D could derive from TRBD1 or TRBD2 (5 bases each). Trimming shortened V by 4 bases and J by 3 bases, and 9 bases separated the two germline ends. This CDR3 contains 13 residues. The V gene's germline CDR1 is ENHRY and CDR2 SYGVKD. The CDR3 reads CAISGGPEETQYF. CDR3 bases: TGTGCCATCAGTGGGGGACCTGAAGAGACCCAGTACTTC.

V usage is TRBV3-1 (or the pseudogene TRBV3-2) and J usage is TRBJ2-2; 14 bases match TRBD2. With 2 bases clipped from V and 3 bases from J, the junction kept 11 bases outside the gene matches. The CDR3 sequence is 20 residues long. In germline, CDR1 is LGHDT, CDR2 YNNKEL (reference sequence). The CDR3 loop reads CASSQKRRGLAGEYTGELFF. DNA for the CDR3: TGTGCCAGCAGCCAAAAGAGAAGGGGACTAGCGGGAGAGTACACCGGGGAGCTGTTTTTT.

This clone turned up a few times. This sequence joins TRBV5-4 and TRBJ1-1; no clear D. CDR1 SGHNT and CDR2 YYREEE come from the germline V gene (reference sequence). This CDR3 spans 14 amino acids. Deletions cut 0 bases from V and 5 bases from J, with 11 bases between. The CDR3 nucleotides read TGTGCCAGCAGCTTGGTAGGTTTCGGGACTGAAGCTTTCTTT. It translates to CASSLVGFGTEAFF.

This sequence joins TRBV19 and TRBJ2-5, with a tentative D call TRBD2 (6 bases). V was shortened by 7 bases and J by 12 bases, with 15 bases between the two germline ends. CDR1 and CDR2 from the germline V gene are LNHDA and SQIVND (reference sequence). The CDR3 loop spans 11 amino acids. The CDR3 spells CASNPWGEEYF. In DNA form, the CDR3 reads TGTGCCAGTAACCCTTGGGGGGAGGAGTACTTC.

This chain connects TRBV7-2 to TRBJ2-3; D assignment may be TRBD1 or TRBD2 (5 bases each). This CDR3 comprises 15 residues. With 1 base removed from V and 0 bases from J, the gap between germline ends came to 8 bases. CDR1 is SGHTA, CDR2 FQGNSA, per germline. DNA of the CDR3: TGTGCCAGCAGCTTAGTGTGGGGGAGCACAGATACGCAGTATTTT. Its protein is CASSLVWGSTDTQYF.

This clone was observed a few times. The junction and the germline gene differ at one end; a read error may be behind it. The chain employs TRBV3-1 (or the pseudogene TRBV3-2) and TRBJ1-2, with D hard to call. Germline V gives CDR1 LGHDT, CDR2 YNNKEL (reference sequence). The length of the CDR3 is 14 residues. The chain's CDR3 is CASSQDPGNFGYTF. The CDR3 bases are TGTGCCAGCAGCCAAGACCCAGGCAACTTTGGCTACACCTTC.

This rearrangement joins TRBV6-5 to TRBJ1-3; D gene uncertain. CDR1 is MNHEY, CDR2 SVGAGI, per germline. V lost 7 bases to trimming and J lost 4 bases, with 5 bases between them. The CDR3 has 11 residues. The CDR3 region is CASISGNTIYF. CDR3 coding DNA: TGTGCCAGCATCTCAGGAAACACCATATATTTT.

The chain employs TRBV7-2 and TRBJ1-1; D is possibly TRBD1 (5 bases). V was clipped by 5 bases and J by 1 base, with 11 bases between them. Germline V lookup: CDR1 SGHTA, CDR2 FQGNSA. The CDR3 length is 14 residues. The CDR3 sequence: CASSPRDRNTEAFF. The CDR3 bases are TGTGCCAGCAGCCCCCGCGACAGGAACACTGAAGCTTTCTTT.

This chain joins TRBV15 and TRBJ1-3; no definite D call. V was trimmed by 0 bases and J by 1 base, leaving 1 base between them. The CDR3 totals 13 residues. Germline V gene data show CDR1 as LNHNV and CDR2 as YYDKDF (reference sequence). As DNA, the CDR3 is TGTGCCACCAGCAGAGATTCTGGAAACACCATATATTTT. Amino acid sequence: CATSRDSGNTIYF.

The chain recombines TRBV3-1 (or the pseudogene TRBV3-2) with TRBJ2-7; D is perhaps TRBD1 or TRBD2 (5 bases each). The germline V and J ends were trimmed by 3 bases and 1 base, with 10 bases remaining between them. The germline V gene encodes CDR1 LGHDT and CDR2 YNNKEL (reference sequence). The CDR3 loop spans 14 amino acids. The CDR3 spells CASSQSWGSYEQYF. In DNA, the CDR3 is TGTGCCAGCAGCCAGTCGTGGGGGTCCTACGAGCAGTACTTC.

V is TRBV18 and J is TRBJ1-1; D is ambiguous. Germline CDR1 and CDR2: KGHSH and LQKENI. The V gene lost 0 bases and the J gene lost 0 bases, with 17 bases spanning the gap. The CDR3 contains 18 residues. Here the CDR3 reads CASSPPPTPWFVNTEAFF. The CDR3 nucleotides read TGTGCCAGCTCACCACCCCCCACCCCCTGGTTCGTGAACACTGAAGCTTTCTTT.

This clone has more than one count but fewer than ten. This chain links TRBV28 with TRBJ1-4, with TRBD1 as a possible D gene (6 bases). Deletions cut 5 bases from V and 0 bases from J, with 22 bases between. Germline V gene data show CDR1 as MDHEN and CDR2 as SYDVKM. The CDR3 is 19 residues long. The chain's CDR3 is CASSRRTVPIRATNEKLFF. The CDR3 DNA reads TGTGCCAGCAGTCGCAGGACAGTACCGATTCGTGCAACTAATGAAAAACTGTTTTTT.